These 19 T cell receptor beta chains came from one sample sequenced in a study of breast tumors, draining lymph nodes, adjacent tissues. TCRdb analysed the multiplex PCR reads with MiXCR anew, one entry per CDR3 protein. The top ten hold 4.3% of the sample, which has 150,000 to 200,000 distinct CDR3 sequences, approximately 33% seen once. Breast cancer patients provided tissue from their axillary draining lymph nodes. The sample consisted of axillary lymph node tissue. These TCRs come from a female donor with breast cancer. Some clones in this sample may be carry-over from other donors' samples.

This clonotype was recorded at least ten times. The chain uses TRBV10-3 and TRBJ1-2, with 8 bases aligning to TRBD1. The CDR3 sequence is 13 residues long. CDR1 is ENHRY, CDR2 SYGVKD, per germline. V gave up 10 bases and J gave up 7 bases; unmatched junction bases: 11. CDR3 DNA: TGTGCCACTTGGGGTACAGGGGGAGGTGGCTACACCTTC. This sequence encodes CATWGTGGGGYTF.

As concerns this clonotype: This could be a read error, since a much larger clone is one nucleotide away. The chain carries TRBV20-1 and TRBJ2-1, with 8 bases that match TRBD2. CDR1 and CDR2 (germline): DFQATT, SNEGSKA (reference sequence). V shed 0 bases and J 8 bases; nucleotides not matched to a gene: 15. The CDR3 sequence is 17 residues long. The CDR3 loop is CSARDPRAGAPRDEQFF. DNA of the CDR3: TGCAGTGCTAGAGATCCGCGAGCGGGGGCCCCGAGGGATGAGCAGTTCTTC.

This clonotype was recorded at least ten times. V gene TRBV6-5 combines with J gene TRBJ2-2; 9 bases fit TRBD2. CDR1 is MNHEY, CDR2 SVGAGI, per germline. The CDR3 extends over 15 amino acids. The V gene end was trimmed by 8 bases and the J gene end by 5 bases; junction bases not matched to a gene: 9. The chain's CDR3 is CASGFSGGGTGELFF. The CDR3 bases are TGTGCCAGCGGTTTTAGCGGGGGTGGAACCGGGGAGCTGTTTTTT.

Comment on this clonotype: This may come from a read error, since a much larger clone is one base off. The rearrangement joins TRBV3-1 to TRBJ2-7; TRBD1 or TRBD2 may be the D gene (5 bases each). This CDR3 has 14 amino acids. Looked up from germline, CDR1 is LGHDT and CDR2 is YNNKEL (reference sequence). In DNA form, the CDR3 reads TGTGCCAGCAGCCAAGCGGCAGGGACCTACGAGCAGCACTTC. This codes for CASSQAAGTYEQHF.

The rearrangement joins TRBV24-1 to TRBJ1-1, with D unresolved. Germline V CDR1 and CDR2: KGHDR, SFDVKD. V lost 9 bases to trimming and J lost 2 bases, with 12 bases between them. The CDR3 is 13 residues long. CDR3 in DNA: TGTGCCACCCAAGATCCGGGAAACACTGAAGCTTTCTTT. It specifies CATQDPGNTEAFF.

This clonotype was detected many times. The chain combines TRBV7-8 with TRBJ2-1; D is unclear. The CDR3 extends over 13 amino acids. Germline V gene data show CDR1 as SGHVS and CDR2 as FQNEAQ. Trimming stripped 0 bases from V and 10 bases from J, with 10 bases between. For the CDR3, the DNA is TGTGCCAGCAGCTTAGCGTACCAGAGCGAGCAGTTCTTC. This translates into CASSLAYQSEQFF.

This clonotype was found many times. The rearrangement joins TRBV5-1 to TRBJ2-1, with 11 bases fitting TRBD1. With V trimmed by 4 bases and J by 4 bases, 7 bases remained unmatched. Germline CDR1 and CDR2: SGHRS and YFSETQ. The CDR3 consists of 16 residues. The CDR3 protein is CASSTGQGDRYNEQFF. In nucleotides, the CDR3 is TGCGCCAGCAGCACGGGACAGGGGGATCGATACAATGAGCAGTTCTTC. The whole variable domain, filled in from reference TRBV5-1 and TRBJ2-1, reads KAGVTQTPRYLIKTRGQQVTLSCSPISGHRSVSWYQQTPGQGLQFLFEYFSETQRNKGNFPGRFSGRQFSNSRSEMNVSTLELGDSALYLCASSTGQGDRYNEQFFGPGTRLTVL.

This clonotype appeared many times. This chain uses TRBV5-1 with TRBJ2-5, with D unclear. The V gene's germline CDR1 is SGHRS and CDR2 YFSETQ. The CDR3 sequence is 14 residues long. V was shortened by 4 bases and J by 1 base, with 11 bases between the two germline ends. CDR3 nucleotides: TGCGCCAGCAGCCACCCGGACGGCCAAGAGACCCAGTACTTC. Translated: CASSHPDGQETQYF.

This clonotype has just a few counts. The rearrangement uses TRBV6-6 and TRBJ2-5; 10 nucleotides line up with TRBD2. The germline V gene has CDR1 MNHNY and CDR2 SVGAGI (reference sequence). V lost 10 bases to trimming and J lost 7 bases; unmatched junction nucleotides: 15. This CDR3 has 15 amino acids. The CDR3 DNA follows: TGTGCCACCAGGCAAGCGGGGGGGCCGGGGGGGACCCAGTACTTC. This sequence encodes CATRQAGGPGGTQYF.

The chain joins TRBV9 to TRBJ1-3; a weak D match, TRBD1 (6 bases). V dropped 4 bases and J dropped 8 bases, with 22 bases sitting between them. The CDR3 totals 16 residues. Germline loops: CDR1 SGDLS, CDR2 YYNGEE. The CDR3 nucleotides read TGTGCCAGCAGCACCCATGGGGACACCTATGGCTACACCATATATTTT. Translated: CASSTHGDTYGYTIYF.

This clonotype was seen repeatedly, ten times or more. V is TRBV20-1 and J is TRBJ1-3; the D is unclear. V lost 1 base to trimming and J lost 0 bases, with 10 bases between them. This CDR3 region has 15 residues. Germline V lookup: CDR1 DFQATT, CDR2 SNEGSKA (reference sequence). DNA of the CDR3: TGCAGTGCTAGAGTTCGGACCTTCTCTGGAAACACCATATATTTT. It codes for CSARVRTFSGNTIYF.

As concerns this clonotype: This may come from a read error, since a much larger clone is one base off. This rearrangement joins TRBV5-6 to TRBJ2-1, with D possibly being TRBD2 (6 bases). V was trimmed by 6 bases and J by 7 bases, leaving 17 bases between them. This CDR3 comprises 14 residues. Germline CDR1 and CDR2: SGHDT and YYEEEE. The CDR3, as DNA: TGTGCCAGCACAGGAAGTAGCGCGGGAAATGAGCAGTTCTTC. This gives the protein CASTGSSAGNEQFF.

The chain carries TRBV4-1 and TRBJ1-4; D ambiguous. CDR3 size: 16 residues. V was trimmed by 3 bases and J by 7 bases, leaving 18 bases between them. Germline values: CDR1 MGHRA, CDR2 YSYEKL. The CDR3, as DNA: TGCGCCAGCAGCCACCCGACTAGCGGGAGTGGTGAAAAACTGTTTTTT. Amino acid sequence: CASSHPTSGSGEKLFF.

This clonotype appeared many times. V gene TRBV29-1 combines with J gene TRBJ2-1; TRBD1 aligns across 9 bases. Germline V gives CDR1 SQVTM, CDR2 ANQGSEA. The CDR3 length is 16 residues. J was trimmed by 3 bases and V by 1 base; bases with no gene match: 7. The CDR3 here is CSVEGGQGILYNEQFF. In DNA, the CDR3 is TGCAGCGTTGAAGGGGGACAGGGCATACTCTACAATGAGCAGTTCTTC.

Concerning this clonotype: A much larger clone sits a single nucleotide away, making a read error possible. This rearrangement joins TRBV2 to TRBJ2-1; 12 bases agree with TRBD2. Germline CDR1 is SNHLY and CDR2 is FYNNEI. The CDR3 spans 15 residues. The V and J ends lost 6 bases and 7 bases, in that order; junction bases with no gene match: 7. In nucleotides, the CDR3 is TGTGCCAGCAGGGGTCTGACTAGCGGGAGAAATGAGCAGTTCTTC. Protein: CASRGLTSGRNEQFF.

In regard to this clonotype: An end of the junction differs from the germline gene, which may be a read error. The V call is TRBV7-8, the J call TRBJ2-7, with 12 bases matching TRBD2. CDR1 is SGHVS, CDR2 FQNEAQ, per germline. The CDR3 covers 17 residues. CDR3 sequence: CASSLSSGRAGRDEQYF. The DNA for the CDR3 is TGCGCCAGCAGTCTTTCTAGCGGGAGGGCCGGTCGGGACGAGCAGTACTTC.

This clonotype came up many times. The chain has TRBV18 and TRBJ1-2; TRBD1 aligns across 8 bases. The CDR3 is 15 amino acids. Unmatched junction bases numbered 6, after V lost 3 bases and J lost 3 bases. The germline CDR1 and CDR2 sequences are KGHSH and LQKENI. CDR3 sequence: CASSPQDRADYGYTF. The DNA of the CDR3 is TGTGCCAGCTCACCGCAGGACAGGGCAGACTATGGCTACACCTTC.

This clonotype was recorded at least ten times. The CDR3: CASSSGLATGDTDTQYF. CDR3 bases: TGCGCCAGCAGCTCAGGACTAGCCACGGGGGACACAGATACGCAGTATTTT. This chain uses TRBV5-1 with TRBJ2-3; 8 bases fit TRBD2. The germline gives CDR1 SGHRS, CDR2 YFSETQ. The CDR3 length is 17 residues. V trimming: 3 bases; J trimming: 2 bases; junction bases outside the gene matches: 11.

CDR3 sequence: CASRADVNTEAFF. The CDR3, as DNA: TGTGCCAGCAGGGCGGACGTAAACACTGAAGCTTTCTTT. The rearrangement joins TRBV2 to TRBJ1-1; no definite D call. This CDR3 spans 13 amino acids. Trimming removed 6 bases at V and 2 bases at J, with 10 bases between. Germline CDR1 is SNHLY and CDR2 is FYNNEI.